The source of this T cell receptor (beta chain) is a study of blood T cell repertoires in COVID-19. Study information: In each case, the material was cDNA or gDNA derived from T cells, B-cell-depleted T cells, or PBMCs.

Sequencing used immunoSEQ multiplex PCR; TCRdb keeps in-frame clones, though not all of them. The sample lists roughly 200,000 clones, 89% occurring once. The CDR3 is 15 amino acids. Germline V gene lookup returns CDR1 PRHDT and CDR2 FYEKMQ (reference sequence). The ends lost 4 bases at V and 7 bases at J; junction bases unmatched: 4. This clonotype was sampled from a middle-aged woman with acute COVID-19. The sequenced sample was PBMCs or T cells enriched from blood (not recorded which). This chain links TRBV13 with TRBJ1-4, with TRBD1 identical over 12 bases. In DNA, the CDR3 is TGTGCCAGCAGCTGGGGACAGGGGGCGCGTGAAAAACTGTTTTTT. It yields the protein CASSWGQGAREKLFF.